The entry that follows covers one T cell receptor (beta chain) sequence. The antigen is not known. The data stem from a study of cytomegalovirus exposure and HLA in healthy donors. The wider study: A previous analysis identified fewer than 130 million unique TCR beta sequences derived from approximately 190 million T cells. There were a few hundred genotyped donors. Of these, 75% to 90% fell in the genetic ancestry cluster associated with self-reported Caucasian donors. Study outcomes and limitations: Later analysis associated a missense DCLRE1C variant with TCR beta V- and J-gene trimming.

Germline-derived CDR1 and CDR2 are SGHDT and YYEEEE. Germline trimming cut 4 bases from V and 3 bases from J; bases unmatched to any gene: 5. This CDR3 is built from 14 residues. The PCR made use of 60 Vbeta and 13 Jbeta primers. Measured with immunoSEQ multiplex PCR; TCRdb has only the in-frame clones, and not every one. Of roughly 200,000 clones listed, 70% are singletons. The sequence derives from a man in his forties or fifties in good health and CMV-seropositive. Sequenced sample: PBMCs. The V and J genes are TRBV5-6 and TRBJ1-1; 8 bases line up with TRBD1. The CDR3 nucleotides read TGTGCCAGCAGCCCCGGACAGGGCCACACTGAAGCTTTCTTT. It encodes CASSPGQGHTEAFF.